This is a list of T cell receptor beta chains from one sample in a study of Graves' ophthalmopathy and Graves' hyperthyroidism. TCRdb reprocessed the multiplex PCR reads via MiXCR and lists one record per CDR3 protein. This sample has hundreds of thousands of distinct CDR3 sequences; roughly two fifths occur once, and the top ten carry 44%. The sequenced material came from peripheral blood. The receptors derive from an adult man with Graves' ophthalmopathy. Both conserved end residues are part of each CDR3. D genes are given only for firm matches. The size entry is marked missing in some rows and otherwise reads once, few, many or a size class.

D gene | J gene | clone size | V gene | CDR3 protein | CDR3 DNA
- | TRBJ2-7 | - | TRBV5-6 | CASSFLEGKPYEQYF | TGTGCCAGCAGCTTTCTGGAGGGGAAACCCTACGAGCAGTACTTC
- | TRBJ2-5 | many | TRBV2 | CASTSGWGARVETQYF | TGTGCCAGCACCTCAGGATGGGGGGCGCGTGTGGAGACCCAGTACTTC
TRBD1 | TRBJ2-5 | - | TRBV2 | CASSQAGTGGYQETQYF | TGTGCCAGCAGCCAGGCCGGGACAGGGGGTTATCAAGAGACCCAGTACTTC
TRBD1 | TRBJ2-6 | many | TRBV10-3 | CAIRQGKGAPSGANVLTF | TGTGCCATCAGACAAGGGAAGGGGGCACCCTCTGGGGCCAACGTCCTGACTTTC
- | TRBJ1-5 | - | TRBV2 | CASSEVWGGSQPQHF | TGTGCCAGCAGTGAAGTCTGGGGGGGTAGCCAGCCCCAGCATTTT
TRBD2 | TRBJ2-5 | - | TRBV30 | CALSGRGTQYF | TGTGCCTTATCAGGGAGGGGGACCCAGTACTTC
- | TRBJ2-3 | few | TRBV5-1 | CASRQAREDTQYF | TGCGCCAGCAGGCAGGCCCGGGAAGATACGCAGTATTTT
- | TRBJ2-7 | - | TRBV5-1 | CASSLTGTVYEQYF | TGCGCCAGCAGCTTGACCGGGACGGTCTACGAGCAGTACTTC
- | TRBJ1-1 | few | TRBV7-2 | CASSLGRIFGAPEAFF | TGTGCCAGCAGCTTAGGTCGGATCTTCGGGGCACCTGAAGCTTTCTTT
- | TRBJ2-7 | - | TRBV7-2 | CASSLNELAEQYF | TGTGCCAGCAGCTTAAACGAGCTAGCCGAGCAGTACTTC
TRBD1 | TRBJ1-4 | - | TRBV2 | CASSSGQGPATNEKLFF | TGTGCCAGCAGCTCCGGACAGGGCCCTGCAACTAATGAAAAACTGTTTTTT
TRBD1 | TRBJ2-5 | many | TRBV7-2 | CASSFDRAETQYF | TGTGCCAGCAGCTTTGACAGGGCTGAGACCCAGTACTTC
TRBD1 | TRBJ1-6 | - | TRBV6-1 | CASQQQGSSYNSPLHF | TGTGCCAGCCAGCAACAGGGGAGCTCCTATAATTCACCCCTCCACTTT
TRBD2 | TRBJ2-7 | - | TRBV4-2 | CASSRGVAGGHYEQYF | TGTGCCAGCAGCCGGGGGGTAGCGGGAGGACACTACGAGCAGTACTTC
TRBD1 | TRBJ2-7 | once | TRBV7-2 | CASTKTGAEQYF | TGTGCCAGCACGAAGACAGGGGCCGAGCAGTACTTC
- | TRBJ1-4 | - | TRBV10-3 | CAISESETTLGEKLFF | TGTGCCATCAGTGAGTCGGAGACTACCCTGGGCGAAAAACTGTTTTTT
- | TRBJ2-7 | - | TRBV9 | CASSEYRVTSYEQYF | TGTGCCAGCAGCGAATACAGGGTAACATCCTACGAGCAGTACTTC
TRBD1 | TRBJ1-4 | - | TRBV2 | CASTPGRGPRTNEKLFF | TGTGCCAGCACCCCCGGGAGGGGGCCTCGAACTAATGAAAAACTGTTTTTT
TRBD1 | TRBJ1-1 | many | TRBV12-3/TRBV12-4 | CASRTTGDYTEAFF | TGTGCCAGCAGAACAACAGGGGACTACACTGAAGCTTTCTTT
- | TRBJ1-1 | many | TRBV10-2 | CASSESWGSRAEAFF | TGCGCCAGCAGTGAGTCTTGGGGGAGTAGGGCTGAAGCTTTCTTT
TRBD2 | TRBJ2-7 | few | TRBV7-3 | CASSYTGGPIYEQYF | TGTGCCAGCAGCTATACGGGGGGGCCGATCTACGAGCAGTACTTC
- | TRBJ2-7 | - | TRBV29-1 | CSGAPGRHPYEQYF | TGCAGCGGGGCGCCGGGGCGGCATCCCTACGAGCAGTACTTC
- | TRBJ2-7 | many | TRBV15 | CATSEGRGLAYEQYF | TGTGCCACCAGCGAGGGGCGGGGGCTTGCCTACGAGCAGTACTTC
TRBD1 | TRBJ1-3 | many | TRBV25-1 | CASSGGQGAGNTIYF | TGTGCCAGCAGTGGGGGACAGGGCGCTGGAAACACCATATATTTT
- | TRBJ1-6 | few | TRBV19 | CASRNGRDYNSPLHF | TGTGCCAGTAGGAATGGACGGGACTATAATTCACCCCTCCACTTT
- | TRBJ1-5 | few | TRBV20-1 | CSAEQVAQPQHF | TGCAGTGCTGAACAGGTTGCTCAGCCCCAGCATTTT
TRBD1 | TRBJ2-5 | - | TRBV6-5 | CASSDWTGIKTQYF | TGTGCCAGCAGTGATTGGACAGGGATAAAGACCCAGTACTTC
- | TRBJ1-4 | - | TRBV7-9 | CASSLIAGEATNEKLFF | TGTGCCAGCAGCTTAATAGCCGGGGAGGCAACTAATGAAAAACTGTTTTTT
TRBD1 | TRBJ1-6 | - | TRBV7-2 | CASSNDRGPNSPLHF | TGTGCCAGCAGCAATGACAGGGGACCTAATTCACCCCTCCACTTT